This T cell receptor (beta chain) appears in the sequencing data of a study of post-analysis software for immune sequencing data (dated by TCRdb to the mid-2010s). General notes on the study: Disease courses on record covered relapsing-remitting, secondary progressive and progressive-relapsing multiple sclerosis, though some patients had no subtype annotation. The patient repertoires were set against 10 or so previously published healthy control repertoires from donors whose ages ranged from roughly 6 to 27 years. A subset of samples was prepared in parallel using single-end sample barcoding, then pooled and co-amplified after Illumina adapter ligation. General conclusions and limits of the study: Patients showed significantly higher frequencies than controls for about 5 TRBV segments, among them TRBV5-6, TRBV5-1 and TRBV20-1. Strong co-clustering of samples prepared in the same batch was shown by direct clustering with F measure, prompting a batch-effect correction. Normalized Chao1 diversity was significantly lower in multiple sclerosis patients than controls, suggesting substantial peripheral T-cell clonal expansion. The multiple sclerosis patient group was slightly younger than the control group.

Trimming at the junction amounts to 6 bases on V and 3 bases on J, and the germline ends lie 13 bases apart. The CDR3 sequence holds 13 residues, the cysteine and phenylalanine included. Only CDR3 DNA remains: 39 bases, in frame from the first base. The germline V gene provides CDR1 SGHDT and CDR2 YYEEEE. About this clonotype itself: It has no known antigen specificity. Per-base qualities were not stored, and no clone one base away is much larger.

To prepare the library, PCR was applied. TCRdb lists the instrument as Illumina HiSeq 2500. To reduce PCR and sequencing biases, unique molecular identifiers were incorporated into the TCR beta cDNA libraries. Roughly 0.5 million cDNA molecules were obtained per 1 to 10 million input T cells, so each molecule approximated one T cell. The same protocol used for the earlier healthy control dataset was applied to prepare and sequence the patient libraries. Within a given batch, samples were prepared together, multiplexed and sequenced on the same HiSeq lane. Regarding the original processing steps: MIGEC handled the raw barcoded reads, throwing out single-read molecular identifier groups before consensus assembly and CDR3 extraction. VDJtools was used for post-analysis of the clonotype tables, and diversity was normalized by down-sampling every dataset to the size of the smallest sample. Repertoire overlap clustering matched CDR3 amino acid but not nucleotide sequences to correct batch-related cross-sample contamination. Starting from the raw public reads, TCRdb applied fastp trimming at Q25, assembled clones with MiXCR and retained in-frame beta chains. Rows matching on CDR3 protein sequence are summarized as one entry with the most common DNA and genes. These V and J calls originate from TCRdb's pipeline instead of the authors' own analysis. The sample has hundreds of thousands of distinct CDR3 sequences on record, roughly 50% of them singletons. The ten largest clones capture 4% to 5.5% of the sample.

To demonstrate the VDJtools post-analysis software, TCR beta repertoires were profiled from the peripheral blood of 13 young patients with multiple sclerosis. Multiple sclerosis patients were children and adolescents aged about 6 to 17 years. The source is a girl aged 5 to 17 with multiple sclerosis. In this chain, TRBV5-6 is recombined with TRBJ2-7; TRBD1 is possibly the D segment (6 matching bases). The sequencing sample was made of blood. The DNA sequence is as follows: TGTGCCAGCATGATTGGACAGTACTACGAGCAGTACTTC. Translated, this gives CASMIGQYYEQYF.